These 23 T cell receptor beta chains were all obtained from the same sample, sequenced in a study of tumor and adjacent non-tumor tissue in lung cancer. No cell sorting was done before RNA was extracted from the tissue. Three rounds of nested PCR, following a modified ARM-PCR protocol, produced the TCRbeta library. TCRdb re-derived calls from the multiplex PCR reads in MiXCR, one entry per CDR3 protein. The sample lists about 85,000 distinct CDR3 sequences, around two thirds occurring once. The source material was lung tumor tissue. Receptors originate from a man in his 70s with non-small cell lung cancer.

Concerning this clonotype: It is likely a read error, because the conserved phenylalanine at the end of the CDR3 is missing. The chain joins TRBV13 to TRBJ2-5; a weak D match, TRBD1 (5 bases). The CDR3 is 14 residues long. The germline CDR1 and CDR2 sequences are PRHDT and FYEKMQ (reference sequence). CDR3 coding DNA: TGTACCAGCAGCTTCATAAGGGGCCAAGAGACCCAGTACATC. Its protein product is CTSSFIRGQETQYI.

This clonotype was counted a few times. Compared with germline, one end of the junction differs, possibly owing to a read error. The gene calls are TRBV6-1 and TRBJ1-5; TRBD1 matches 12 bases. The CDR3 contains 16 residues. Germline loops: CDR1 MNHNS, CDR2 SASEGT. CDR3 in amino acids: CAGSDLPGQGAQPQHF. The CDR3 DNA is TGTGCCGGCAGTGACCTACCGGGACAGGGGGCTCAGCCCCAGCATTTT.

Ten or more counts support this clonotype. The gene calls are TRBV4-2 and TRBJ2-3; TRBD2 matches 7 bases. From germline, CDR1 is LGHNA and CDR2 YNFKEQ. The CDR3 is 17 amino acids. V was pared by 3 bases and J by 0 bases, with 9 bases of the junction left unmatched. CDR3 in DNA: TGTGCCAGCAGCCACCGAGGCGGGGGTGCTAGCACAGATACGCAGTATTTT. It translates to CASSHRGGGASTDTQYF.

The chain uses TRBV20-1 and TRBJ2-1; 9 positions match TRBD2. In germline, CDR1 is DFQATT, CDR2 SNEGSKA (reference sequence). The CDR3 runs to 14 residues. In DNA form, the CDR3 reads TGCACTACGACCGCGGGAGGGGTGAGGAATGAGCAGTTCTTC. This gives the protein CTTTAGGVRNEQFF.

Details on this clonotype: A clone one base away is much larger, so this may be a read error. This chain uses TRBV6-5 with TRBJ1-6; D unclear. The germline V gene encodes CDR1 MNHEY and CDR2 SVGAGI. The CDR3 is 13 amino acids. Written as DNA, the CDR3 is TGTGCCAGCAGTTATCACCGAAATTCATCCCTCCACTTT. Its protein product is CASSYHRNSSLHF.

The genes are TRBV5-6 and TRBJ2-4; D is unclear. The CDR3 is 16 residues long. Germline-derived CDR1 and CDR2 are SGHDT and YYEEEE. The V gene lost 5 bases and the J gene lost 0 bases, with 15 bases spanning the gap. The CDR3 is CASRPGKQIAKNIQYF. The CDR3 nucleotides are TGTGCCAGCAGACCCGGAAAGCAAATAGCCAAAAACATTCAGTACTTC.

This clonotype has at least ten counts. The V and J genes are TRBV5-5 and TRBJ2-1; tentative D call: TRBD2 (6 bases). V was pared by 4 bases and J by 9 bases, with 14 bases between. The germline V gene encodes CDR1 SGHKS and CDR2 YYEKEE (reference sequence). The CDR3 is 13 amino acids. The CDR3 nucleotides are TGTGCCAGCAGCCCACGGATCGGGGGTGAGCAGTTCTTC. It is translated as CASSPRIGGEQFF.

The chain combines TRBV5-5 with TRBJ2-3; tentative D call: TRBD2 (5 bases). CDR1 is SGHKS and CDR2 is YYEKEE in the germline V gene (reference sequence). Trimming cost V 1 base and J 4 bases, with 13 bases left between them. The length of the CDR3 is 15 residues. This CDR3 reads CASSLMALSADTQYF. The CDR3 DNA reads TGTGCCAGCAGCTTGATGGCCCTTAGCGCAGATACGCAGTATTTT.

In this sample, this clonotype turned up once. A read error may account for a junction end that differs from germline. V is TRBV5-6 and J is TRBJ2-7, with 7 bases that match TRBD1. The CDR3 runs to 13 residues. Germline CDR1 is SGHDT and CDR2 is YYEEEE. In nucleotides, the CDR3 is TGTGCCAGTAACTTGACGGGACAGCCCTCCGTGTTCTTC. Its protein is CASNLTGQPSVFF.

The chain recombines TRBV10-1 with TRBJ2-2, with D possibly being TRBD1 (6 bases). V was cut by 0 bases and J by 2 bases, with 13 bases left in between. Germline loops: CDR1 WNHNN, CDR2 SYGVQD (reference sequence). This CDR3 spans 17 amino acids. CDR3: CASSESVRGINTGELFF. DNA for the CDR3: TGCGCCAGCAGTGAGTCGGTCAGGGGAATAAACACCGGGGAGCTGTTTTTT.

Comments on this clonotype: In this CDR3 the conserved last residue, phenylalanine or tryptophan, is missing, so a read error is likely. V gene TRBV4-2 combines with J gene TRBJ2-1, with 9 bases aligning to TRBD1. CDR3 size: 15 residues. The germline CDR1 and CDR2 sequences are LGHNA and YNFKEQ. CDR3 sequence reads: CVSTILGQGGNEQFL. The CDR3 bases are TGTGTCAGCACCATCCTGGGACAGGGTGGAAATGAGCAGTTCTTA.

A word on this clonotype: One junction end disagrees with the germline gene, perhaps due to a read error. The V gene is TRBV5-4, the J gene TRBJ2-1, with D possibly TRBD2 on 5 matching bases. The CDR3 totals 14 residues. Germline V lookup: CDR1 SGHNT, CDR2 YYREEE (reference sequence). CDR3 sequence (DNA): TGTGCCGGCAGCTTCGACATGGACTTGGATGAGCAGTTCTTC. Translation gives CAGSFDMDLDEQFF.

For this clonotype: The conserved phenylalanine or tryptophan normally closing the CDR3 is absent here, so this likely arose from a read error. This sequence joins TRBV10-3 and TRBJ2-7; TRBD1 agrees at 7 bases. V gave up 11 bases and J gave up 6 bases; unmatched junction bases: 7. The CDR3 has 11 amino acids. Germline CDR1 ENHRY, CDR2 SYGVKD. The CDR3 nucleotides read TGTGCCGCCCGACAGGGTGGCGAGCAGTACTAC. Amino acid sequence: CAARQGGEQYY.

Details on this clonotype: It is likely a read error, because the conserved phenylalanine at the end of the CDR3 is missing. The chain uses TRBV6-6 and TRBJ1-5; D call uncertain. CDR1 is MNHNY, CDR2 SVGAGI, per germline (reference sequence). This CDR3 is built from 14 residues. DNA for the CDR3: TGTGCCAGCAGTGCAGGCGGGATCAATCAACCCCAGCATCTT. The encoded protein is CASSAGGINQPQHL.

With regard to this clonotype: One base away lies a much larger clone, so this may be a sequencing read error. This chain connects TRBV6-5 to TRBJ1-4; D remains unclear. CDR3 length equals 13 residues. CDR1 and CDR2 (germline): MNHEY, SVGAGI. CDR3: CTSSYYPNEKLFF. The CDR3 DNA follows: TGTACCAGCAGTTATTACCCTAATGAAAAACTGTTTTTT.

This clonotype counts as medium-sized (0.01 to 0.1%). The V call is TRBV11-2, the J call TRBJ2-3; perhaps TRBD2 as D (6 bases). CDR3 length: 16 amino acids. V lost 3 bases to trimming and J lost 9 bases, with 22 bases between them. Germline V gene lookup returns CDR1 SGHAT and CDR2 FQNNGV. The CDR3 bases are TGTGCCAGCAGCTTGGAGGGACCGGGCTCCTGGAACACGCAGTATTTT. Residues: CASSLEGPGSWNTQYF.

On this clonotype itself: A much larger clone differs by one base, so this may be a read error. The CDR3 loop reads CSVEGGDWANILIF. The CDR3 DNA reads TGCAGCGTTGAAGGGGGGGACTGGGCCAACATCCTGATTTTC. This chain uses TRBV29-1 with TRBJ2-6; TRBD2 is a possible D gene (6 bases). CDR3 length: 14 amino acids. Germline values: CDR1 SQVTM, CDR2 ANQGSEA.

The chain is built from TRBV12-3 or TRBV12-4 and TRBJ2-2; D remains ambiguous. V lost 2 bases, J lost 8 bases, and 15 bases lay in between. The CDR3 spans 15 residues. CDR3 sequence: CASSLSGVLLGELFF. The CDR3 DNA is TGTGCCAGCAGTTTAAGTGGGGTGCTGTTGGGGGAGCTGTTTTTT.

About this clonotype itself: A read error may be the cause here, since a much bigger clone is one base away. The CDR3 does not close with the conserved phenylalanine or tryptophan, likely indicating a read error. The chain carries TRBV28 and TRBJ1-6; D call uncertain. The ends were cut back, 3 bases at V and 3 bases at J, with 6 bases in the middle. The germline gives CDR1 MDHEN, CDR2 SYDVKM. The CDR3 runs 14 residues. CDR3 coding DNA: TGTGCCAGCAGTTTCGACTACTATAATTCACCCCTCCACCTT. Translated: CASSFDYYNSPLHL.

Regarding this clonotype: A much larger clone differs from this one at a single base, so this may be a read error. This chain connects TRBV6-5 to TRBJ2-3, with 8 bases identical to TRBD2. Germline V gene lookup returns CDR1 MNHEY and CDR2 SVGAGI. The CDR3 spans 16 residues. The V and J ends lost 5 bases and 8 bases, in that order; junction bases with no gene match: 15. The CDR3 nucleotides are TGTGCCAGCAGTCTGCCAGGGACCGGGGGGGGTGTTACGCAGTATTTT. It specifies CASSLPGTGGGVTQYF.

This clonotype was detected ten times or more. This could be a read error, since a much larger clone is one nucleotide away. This chain connects TRBV11-2 to TRBJ2-7, with D possibly matching TRBD2 (6 bases). From germline, CDR1 is SGHAT and CDR2 FQNNGV. This CDR3 is built from 16 residues. CDR3: CASSLGDSGDAYVQYF. In nucleotides, the CDR3 is TGTGCCAGCAGCTTAGGGGATAGCGGAGATGCCTACGTGCAGTACTTC.

This clonotype was detected ten times or more. V is TRBV4-1 and J is TRBJ1-3; D not resolved. Trimming shortened V by 0 bases and J by 1 base, and 10 bases separated the two germline ends. Germline lookup yields CDR1 MGHRA and CDR2 YSYEKL. This CDR3 spans 16 amino acids. DNA for the CDR3: TGCGCCAGCAGCCAAGATGGTCCGGGATCTGGAAACACCATATATTTT. Its translation is CASSQDGPGSGNTIYF.

As regards this clonotype: Compared with germline, one end of the junction differs, possibly owing to a read error. The chain recombines TRBV10-2 with TRBJ2-2; 7 positions match TRBD2. This CDR3 comprises 15 residues. CDR1 and CDR2 from the germline V gene are WSHSY and SAAADI. CDR3 bases: TGCGCCGTCAGACTGGCGGGAGTCAACACCGAGGAGCTGTTTTTT. It codes for CAVRLAGVNTEELFF.